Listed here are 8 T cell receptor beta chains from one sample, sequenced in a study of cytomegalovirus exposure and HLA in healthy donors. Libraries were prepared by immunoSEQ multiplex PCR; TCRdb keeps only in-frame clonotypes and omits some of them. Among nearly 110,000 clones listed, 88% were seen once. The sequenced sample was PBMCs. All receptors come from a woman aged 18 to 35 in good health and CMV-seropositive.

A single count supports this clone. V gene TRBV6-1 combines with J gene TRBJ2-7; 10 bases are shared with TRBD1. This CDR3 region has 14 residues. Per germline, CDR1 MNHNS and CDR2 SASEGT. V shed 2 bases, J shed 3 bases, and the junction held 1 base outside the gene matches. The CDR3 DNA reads TGTGCCAGCAGTGAAAGGACAGGGGGCTACGAGCAGTACTTC. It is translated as CASSERTGGYEQYF.

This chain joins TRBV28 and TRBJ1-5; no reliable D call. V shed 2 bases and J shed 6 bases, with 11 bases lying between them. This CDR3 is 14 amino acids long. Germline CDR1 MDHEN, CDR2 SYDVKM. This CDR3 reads CASSLLGGGQPQHF. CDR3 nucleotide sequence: TGTGCCAGCAGTTTACTAGGAGGTGGTCAGCCCCAGCATTTT.

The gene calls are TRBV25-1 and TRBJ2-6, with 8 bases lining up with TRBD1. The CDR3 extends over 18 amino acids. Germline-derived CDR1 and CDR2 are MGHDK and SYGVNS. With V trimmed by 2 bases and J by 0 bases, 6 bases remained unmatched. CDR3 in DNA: TGTGCCAGCAGTGAACGACCGGGACAGGCCTCTGGGGCCAACGTCCTGACTTTC. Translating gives CASSERPGQASGANVLTF.

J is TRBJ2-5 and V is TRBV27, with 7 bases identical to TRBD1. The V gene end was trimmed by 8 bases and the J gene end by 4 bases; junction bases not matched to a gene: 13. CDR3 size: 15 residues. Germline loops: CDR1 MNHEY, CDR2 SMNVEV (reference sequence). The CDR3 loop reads CASSTATGMGETQYF. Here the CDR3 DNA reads TGTGCCAGCTCAACCGCGACAGGGATGGGAGAGACCCAGTACTTC.

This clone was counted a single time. The CDR3 DNA sequence: TGTGCCAGCAGTTTCGGTCCTTTGGGGGCACAAGAGACCCAGTACTTC. This gives the protein CASSFGPLGAQETQYF. This sequence joins TRBV28 and TRBJ2-5; possible D gene TRBD1, 6 bases. CDR1 MDHEN and CDR2 SYDVKM come from the germline V gene. The CDR3 consists of 16 residues. Trimming pared 3 bases from V and 2 bases from J, leaving 16 bases between. Supplemented by reference TRBV28 and TRBJ2-5, the full variable domain reads DVKVTQSSRYLVKRTGEKVFLECVQDMDHENMFWYRQDPGLGLRLIYFSYDVKMKEKGDIPEGYSVSREKKERFSLILESASTNQTSMYLCASSFGPLGAQETQYFGPGTRLLVL.

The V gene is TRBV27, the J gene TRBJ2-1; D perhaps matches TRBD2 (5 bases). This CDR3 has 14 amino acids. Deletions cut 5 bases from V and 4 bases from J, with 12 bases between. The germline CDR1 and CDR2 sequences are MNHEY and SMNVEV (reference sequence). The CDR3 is CASSPTEGYNEQFF. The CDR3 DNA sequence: TGTGCCAGCAGTCCGACCGAGGGATACAATGAGCAGTTCTTC.

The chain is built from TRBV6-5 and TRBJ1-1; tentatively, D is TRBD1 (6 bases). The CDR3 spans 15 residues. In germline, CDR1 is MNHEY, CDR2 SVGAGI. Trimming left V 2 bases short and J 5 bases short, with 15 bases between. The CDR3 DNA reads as TGTGCCAGCAGTTACGTGGCACAGGGAGGGACTGAAGCTTTCTTT. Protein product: CASSYVAQGGTEAFF.

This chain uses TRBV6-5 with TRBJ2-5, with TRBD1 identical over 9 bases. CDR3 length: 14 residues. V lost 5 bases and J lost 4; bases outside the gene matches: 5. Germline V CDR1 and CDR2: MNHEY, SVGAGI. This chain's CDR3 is CASSEQGAGETQYF. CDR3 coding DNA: TGTGCCAGCAGTGAACAGGGGGCGGGAGAGACCCAGTACTTC.